Shown below are 10 T cell receptor beta chains from a single sample sequenced in a study of shared clonotypes between healthy human individuals. The repertoire was sequenced with immunoSEQ multiplex PCR; TCRdb's copy has only in-frame clones and lacks some. The table shows 2.5 million or so clones, with about 92% occurring only once. The sequenced material came from naive CD4+ T cells sorted from blood. Subset noted: CD45RA+ positively selected. These receptors came from a man in his late teens or twenties in good health.

The rearrangement joins TRBV18 to TRBJ1-3; 7 nucleotides agree with TRBD1. The CDR3 contains 15 residues. V lost 6 bases, J lost 3 bases, and 8 bases stayed unmatched. Looked up from germline, CDR1 is KGHSH and CDR2 is LQKENI. CDR3 loop: CASSLQGVFGNTIYF. The CDR3 coding sequence is TGTGCCAGCTCCCTCCAGGGGGTGTTTGGAAACACCATATATTTT.

The chain combines TRBV4-3 with TRBJ2-7; 7 nucleotides agree with TRBD2. Germline CDR1 and CDR2: LGHNA and YSLEER. J lost 0 bases, V lost 4 bases, and 21 bases had no gene match. CDR3 length equals 20 residues. CDR3 bases: TGCGCCAGCAGCCCCCAAGTCGAAATGACTAGCTGGGTAAGCTCCTACGAGCAGTACTTC. Its translation is CASSPQVEMTSWVSSYEQYF.

DNA of the CDR3: TGTGCCAGCAGTGAACAGGGGGCGAGTACCGGGGAGCTGTTTTTT. Protein product: CASSEQGASTGELFF. V gene TRBV6-1 combines with J gene TRBJ2-2; 8 bases are shared with TRBD1. In germline, CDR1 is MNHNS, CDR2 SASEGT. The CDR3 has 15 amino acids. Trimming at V came to 2 bases and at J to 5 bases, leaving 4 bases not matched to a gene.

The V gene is TRBV5-4, the J gene TRBJ1-6; tentatively, D is TRBD1 (5 bases). The germline V gene encodes CDR1 SGHNT and CDR2 YYREEE (reference sequence). This CDR3 is built from 13 residues. Trimming removed 4 bases from V and 11 bases from J, with 13 bases in between. The CDR3 spells CASSRLQEPPLHF. The CDR3 DNA follows: TGTGCCAGCAGCCGGCTACAGGAGCCACCCCTCCACTTT.

The rearrangement joins TRBV11-2 to TRBJ2-7, with 11 bases lining up with TRBD2. Germline CDR1 reads SGHAT; CDR2 reads FQNNGV. J lost 6 bases, V lost 3 bases, and 7 bases had no gene match. CDR3 length: 15 amino acids. CDR3 bases: TGTGCCAGCAGCTTCTTAGCGGGAGGGCTTCCCGAGCAGTACTTC. It specifies CASSFLAGGLPEQYF.

This chain joins TRBV28 and TRBJ1-5, with 7 bases identical to TRBD1. CDR1 is MDHEN, CDR2 SYDVKM, per germline. V dropped 7 bases and J dropped 0; count of bases not matched to a gene: 6. There are 15 residues in the CDR3. CDR3 sequence: CASTPQGDSNQPQHF. For the CDR3, the DNA is TGTGCCAGCACCCCTCAGGGGGATAGCAATCAGCCCCAGCATTTT.

J is TRBJ2-7 and V is TRBV5-8; 7 bases are shared with TRBD1. V gave up 2 bases and J gave up 1 base; unmatched junction bases: 6. The CDR3 sequence is 15 residues long. Germline CDR1 reads SGHTS; CDR2 reads YDEGEE. The DNA of the CDR3 is TGTGCCAGCAGCTTAACAGGGGTAGGGTCCTACGAGCAGTACTTC. It codes for CASSLTGVGSYEQYF.

The chain has TRBV11-2 and TRBJ2-7; TRBD2 agrees at 8 bases. V shed 4 bases and J 4 bases; nucleotides not matched to a gene: 9. Germline V gene data show CDR1 as SGHAT and CDR2 as FQNNGV. The CDR3 totals 15 residues. The CDR3 DNA sequence: TGTGCCAGCAGCTCTACGGGACTAGGGATTTACGAGCAGTACTTC. Translating gives CASSSTGLGIYEQYF.

The chain combines TRBV5-6 with TRBJ1-4; D gene ambiguous. The germline V gene encodes CDR1 SGHDT and CDR2 YYEEEE. V lost 4 bases, J lost 8 bases, and 12 bases lay in between. CDR3 size: 13 residues. The CDR3: CASSGPGGEKLFF. In DNA form, the CDR3 reads TGTGCCAGCAGCGGGCCGGGAGGCGAAAAACTGTTTTTT.

This sequence joins TRBV6-5 and TRBJ1-2; D unresolved. Germline V CDR1 and CDR2: MNHEY, SVGAGI. CDR3 size: 13 residues. V was shortened by 6 bases and J by 4 bases, with 12 bases between the two germline ends. Here the CDR3 DNA reads TGTGCCAGCAGGGTAGTCGGCTCCTATGGCTACACCTTC. Protein: CASRVVGSYGYTF.